This T cell receptor beta chain was documented in a study of regulatory T cells in long-lasting Graves disease (dated by TCRdb to the early 2020s). Regarding the complete study: Persistent Graves' disease meant more than 5 years of antithyroid drug treatment with TSH receptor autoantibodies that stayed positive. This study used TCR sequencing and RNA sequencing of peripheral blood to compare persistent Graves' disease patients against newly diagnosed Graves' disease patients. The study was registered as a clinical trial and conducted in China. A total of about 33 samples underwent TCR sequencing, from around 13 patients with persistent Graves' disease and roughly 20 patients with newly diagnosed Graves' disease. Persistent Graves' disease patients in the clinical cohort had taken antithyroid drugs for approximately ten years on average.

Study-wide findings and limitations: The authors noted that the small sample size was a limitation that may lower accuracy. Persistent patients shared more public clonotypes among themselves (around 2,800) than newly diagnosed patients did (more than 850). Persistent disease showed preferential use of TRBV28, TRBJ1-2 and TRBJ2-5, whereas newly diagnosed disease favored TRBV20-1 and TRBJ2-1. The study examined only peripheral blood because the primary lesion, thyroid tissue, could not be accessed. Persistent Graves' disease patients showed lower TCR Shannon entropy and fewer highly expanded clones than newly diagnosed patients, suggesting clonal expansion. Sequencing and analysis were restricted to the TCR beta chain.

Here V drops 3 bases and J drops 3 bases, and the junction holds 8 bases not matched to any gene. From the cysteine through the phenylalanine, the CDR3 covers 16 amino acids. Kept here is only the CDR3 DNA, which spans 48 bases and is read in frame from base 1. Via the germline V gene, CDR1 is LGHNA and CDR2 YSLEER. The time point label here, explained by the study, means: persistent/refractory GD, antithyroid drugs over 5 years with positive TRAb. For both TCR sequencing and RNA sequencing, RNA was extracted from PBMCs in TRIzol. Graves' disease was diagnosed according to American Thyroid Association guidelines. Recruitment of patients was carried out at an endocrinology department in Xi'an, China. From each patient, 7.5 to 9.5 milliliters of peripheral blood was collected into an EDTA anticoagulant tube. Ficoll Paque Plus density gradient separation was used to isolate PBMCs, and no further T cell sorting was performed. An Agilent 2100 Bioanalyzer and agarose gel were used to check RNA quality, and a NanoDrop 2000 was used to measure RNA concentration.

Libraries were made using multiplex PCR. Sequencing took place on an Illumina HiSeq 4000. iRepertoire HTBI primers and Arm-PCR amplification of CDR3 regions were used to construct TCR beta libraries. Before sequencing, the PCR products went through gel purification. The paper's processing steps were these. Gene usage analysis of CDR3 amino acid clonotypes relied on the roughly 60 TRBV and 14 TRBJ segments identified across samples. Filtered high-quality paired reads were merged into contigs using COPE and FqMerger. Contigs were aligned with BLAST to IMGT TRBV, TRBD and TRBJ reference genes, and CDR3 was defined per IMGT. Any clonotype with a frequency above 0.1% was counted as a highly expanded clone. Shannon entropy served as the measure of repertoire diversity, while the Gini coefficient captured V-J evenness. A clonotype found in more than one individual was treated as public. TCRdb ran its own pipeline on the public reads, namely fastp trimming at Q25 and MiXCR clone calling, and kept in-frame beta chains. All rows with the same CDR3 protein become a single entry with the most common DNA and genes. The V and J calls here are based on TCRdb, not the publication. The sample table shows around 300,000 distinct CDR3 sequences, and roughly 21% are seen once. Around 50% of the sample is taken by the ten largest.

To note about this clonotype: Its antigen remains unidentified. No per-base quality is available; no much larger clone lies one base away.

The clonotype was recovered from a female donor with Graves disease. The input for sequencing was peripheral blood mononuclear cells (PBMCs), taken when the disease was refractory, from a patient treated with antithyroid drugs. Rearrangement joined TRBV4-3 to TRBJ1-1, and TRBD1 matches 9 of the central bases. The sequenced DNA: TGCGCCAGCAGCCACCATCGACAGGGGGGATACACTGAAGCTTTCTTT. It codes for CASSHHRQGGYTEAFF.